The next 14 T cell receptor beta chains were all read from a single sample in a study of CD4+ T cells in melanoma. The data were produced by immunoSEQ multiplex PCR, yet TCRdb's version contains in-frame clones alone and is incomplete. Of 13,000 or so clones in the sample, around 68% were seen once. The source material was cells from a culture (not recorded whether cultured in vitro). Source of these receptors: a human donor with melanoma.

V gene TRBV6-5 combines with J gene TRBJ2-3, with TRBD2 matching 10 bases. The CDR3 covers 16 residues. With V trimmed by 1 base and J by 1 base, 2 bases remained unmatched. Germline-derived CDR1 and CDR2 are MNHEY and SVGAGI. CDR3 bases: TGTGCCAGCAGTTACTTAGCGGGGGGCGGCACAGATACGCAGTATTTT. Translation: CASSYLAGGGTDTQYF.

The chain recombines TRBV4-1 with TRBJ2-2; possibly TRBD1 or TRBD2 for D (5 bases each). The length of the CDR3 is 16 residues. In germline, CDR1 is MGHRA, CDR2 YSYEKL. The germline V and J ends were trimmed by 4 bases and 4 bases, with 16 bases remaining between them. In DNA form, the CDR3 reads TGCGCCAGCAGCCTTCTAGGGAGTCAGGGCACCGGGGAGCTGTTTTTT. This codes for CASSLLGSQGTGELFF.

The sample holds a few counts of this clone. CDR3 bases: TGCGCCAGCAGCCAAGCTGTCGGACAGGGAGTTGAAAAACTGTTTTTT. Translating it yields CASSQAVGQGVEKLFF. The chain combines TRBV4-1 with TRBJ1-4, with 8 bases aligning to TRBD1. CDR3 length: 16 amino acids. V lost 1 base, J lost 7 bases, and 8 bases stayed unmatched. Germline assignment: CDR1 MGHRA and CDR2 YSYEKL.

V is TRBV11-3 and J is TRBJ2-2; D call uncertain. With 0 bases removed from V and 6 bases from J, the gap between germline ends came to 5 bases. The CDR3 contains 13 residues. The germline CDR1 and CDR2 sequences are SGHNT and YENEEA. CDR3 region: CASSLEGPGELFF. Here the CDR3 DNA reads TGTGCCAGCAGCTTAGAAGGGCCCGGGGAGCTGTTTTTT.

A few counts support this clone. The chain carries TRBV10-1 and TRBJ2-1; D is undetermined. V lost 3 bases to trimming and J lost 9 bases, with 9 bases between them. This CDR3 has 12 amino acids. Germline values: CDR1 WNHNN, CDR2 SYGVQD (reference sequence). CDR3 loop: CASSDPLTEQFF. CDR3 bases: TGCGCCAGCAGTGACCCACTCACTGAGCAGTTCTTC.

This chain connects TRBV5-1 to TRBJ1-3; D is unresolved. Germline CDR1 is SGHRS and CDR2 is YFSETQ. There are 15 residues in the CDR3. Trimming took 0 bases from V and 2 from J, leaving 9 bases between them. CDR3 in amino acids: CASSLATAPGNTIYF. Here the CDR3 DNA reads TGCGCCAGCAGCTTGGCCACCGCGCCTGGAAACACCATATATTTT.

The chain carries TRBV5-1 and TRBJ1-1, with D tentatively TRBD1 (6 bases). The CDR3 is made up of 14 amino acids. Trimming took 5 bases from V and 7 from J, leaving 18 bases between them. Germline V gene data show CDR1 as SGHRS and CDR2 as YFSETQ. The CDR3 reads CASRRDRPTDEAFF. CDR3 sequence (DNA): TGCGCCAGCAGGAGAGACAGGCCCACGGATGAAGCTTTCTTT.

The chain combines TRBV5-1 with TRBJ2-2; D is undetermined. Germline CDR1 is SGHRS and CDR2 is YFSETQ. V lost 6 bases and J 0 bases, leaving 9 bases between the germline ends. This CDR3 spans 14 amino acids. The CDR3 reads CASKAIANTGELFF. In nucleotides, the CDR3 is TGCGCCAGCAAGGCAATAGCGAACACCGGGGAGCTGTTTTTT. Based on the CDR3 plus reference TRBV5-1 and TRBJ2-2, the full variable domain is KAGVTQTPRYLIKTRGQQVTLSCSPISGHRSVSWYQQTPGQGLQFLFEYFSETQRNKGNFPGRFSGRQFSNSRSEMNVSTLELGDSALYLCASKAIANTGELFFGEGSRLTVL.

The chain has TRBV4-1 and TRBJ2-7; 12 nucleotides align to TRBD2. This CDR3 is 18 amino acids long. From germline, CDR1 is MGHRA and CDR2 YSYEKL. Trimming cost V 2 bases and J 5 bases; bases outside gene matches: 13. The chain's CDR3 is CASSQSDGRLAGANEQYF. CDR3 coding DNA: TGCGCCAGCAGCCAATCGGACGGCCGACTAGCGGGGGCAAACGAGCAGTACTTC.

The chain has TRBV7-8 and TRBJ1-4; possible D gene TRBD1, 5 bases. CDR1 is SGHVS, CDR2 FQNEAQ, per germline. Between the trimmed V and J ends, which lost 5 bases and 4 bases, there was a span of 20 bases. This CDR3 spans 17 amino acids. The chain's CDR3 is CASSPSGFGTVNEKLFF. The DNA of the CDR3 is TGTGCCAGCAGCCCGTCCGGCTTCGGGACGGTTAATGAAAAACTGTTTTTT.

The V gene is TRBV5-1, the J gene TRBJ2-2; TRBD1 is a possible D gene (7 bases). Trimming removed 4 bases at V and 4 bases at J, with 14 bases between. This CDR3 spans 15 amino acids. Germline V CDR1 and CDR2: SGHRS, YFSETQ. The DNA of the CDR3 is TGCGCCAGCAGCCCCGGAGGGGGCCCCACCGGGGAGCTGTTTTTT. This gives the protein CASSPGGGPTGELFF.

The rearrangement uses TRBV21-1 and TRBJ2-5; TRBD1 reflects the table's D call only, with no check against the DNA. TRBV21-1 is listed as a pseudogene. The CDR3 contains 15 residues. The CDR3 DNA sequence: TGTGCCAGCAGCATAGGCGGCAGGGGCGAAGAGACCCAGTACTTC. Its translation is CASSIGGRGEETQYF.

V is TRBV6-5 and J is TRBJ2-6; D not certain. This CDR3 comprises 15 residues. Between the trimmed V and J ends, which lost 4 bases and 2 bases, there was a span of 9 bases. Germline CDR1 is MNHEY and CDR2 is SVGAGI. CDR3 protein: CASSLSGPGANVLTF. The CDR3 DNA reads as TGTGCCAGCAGTTTATCGGGCCCTGGGGCCAACGTCCTGACTTTC.

The chain links TRBV4-2 to TRBJ1-2; 9 bases match TRBD1. In germline, CDR1 is LGHNA, CDR2 YNFKEQ. The ends lost 0 bases at V and 4 bases at J; junction bases unmatched: 3. CDR3 length: 15 amino acids. CDR3 protein: CASSQETGGSYGYTF. The CDR3 DNA sequence: TGTGCCAGCAGCCAAGAGACAGGGGGGAGCTATGGCTACACCTTC.